This T cell receptor beta chain is from a study of CD8 T cells in ankylosing spondylitis. General study findings and limits: Among TCR beta sequences, a motif of eight highly homologous variants appeared characteristic of ankylosing spondylitis blood.

This clonotype appeared many times. The antigen is unknown. MiXCR was run by TCRdb on the 5' RACE reads, yielding one entry per CDR3 protein. The sample has roughly 470,000 distinct CDR3 sequences; 25% to 30% are singletons. The sample consisted of blood, either unsorted or a sorted T cell fraction (not recorded which). The TCR was taken from a male donor with ankylosing spondylitis.

The CDR3 protein is CASSLAGTGGKMNEAFF. The CDR3 region has the DNA TGTGCCAGCAGCTTAGCGGGGACAGGGGGGAAGATGAATGAAGCTTTCTTT. The V gene is TRBV7-9, the J gene TRBJ1-1; 11 bases line up with TRBD1. The V segment lost 0 bases and the J segment 7 bases; nucleotides outside the gene matches: 10. The CDR3 loop spans 17 amino acids. The germline V gene has CDR1 SEHNR and CDR2 FQNEAQ (reference sequence). Full variable domain (rest looked up from reference TRBV7-9 and TRBJ1-1): DTGVSQNPRHKITKRGQNVTFRCDPISEHNRLYWYRQTLGQGPEFLTYFQNEAQLEKSRLLSDRFSAERPKGSFSTLEIQRTEQGDSAMYLCASSLAGTGGKMNEAFFGQGTRLTVV.